This TCR beta chain was profiled in a study of PD-L1 blockade in urothelial cancer. As for the study in general: The study started patients on atezolizumab in the mid-2010s, giving 1,200 mg intravenously every 3 weeks.

In the case of this clone: Its cognate antigen is unknown.

Trimming at V came to 0 bases and at J to 1 base, leaving 7 bases not matched to a gene. The CDR3 covers 17 residues. Germline lookup yields CDR1 LGHNA and CDR2 YSLEER. Study results and limitations: By 3 weeks, tumor-associated blood clones had expanded more in durable-benefit patients.

Only in-frame clones appear in the TCRdb table, and some are missing; sequencing was by immunoSEQ multiplex PCR. The table shows about 87,000 clones, with around 84% occurring only once. The time point was: pretreatment peripheral blood. Patients were diagnosed with urothelial carcinoma, either locally advanced or metastatic. This clonotype was obtained from a man in his 60s with urothelial cancer. The source material was PBMCs, sampled around atezolizumab (anti-PD-L1) treatment. The V gene is TRBV4-3, the J gene TRBJ1-2; 8 bases fit TRBD1. The CDR3 region has the DNA TGCGCCAGCAGCCAAGATCCGGGACAGGTGATTAACTATGGCTACACCTTC. It is translated as CASSQDPGQVINYGYTF.